This T cell receptor beta chain comes out of a study of beta chain features in type 1 diabetes. The CDR3 extends over 14 amino acids. CDR1 is SQVTM and CDR2 is ANQGSEA in the germline V gene. The ends were cut back, 4 bases at V and 6 bases at J, with 15 bases in the middle. Points from the study as a whole: Any HLA effect on TCRB rearrangement was left unresolved by small sub-analyses. Within each of all four CD4+ subsets, Type 1 diabetes patients had TCRB CDR3s that were moderately but significantly shorter.

With regard to this clone: Its specificity is unknown.

TCRB transcripts that were expressed got sequenced, as all of the isolated RNA had been reverse transcribed. Profiled with immunoSEQ multiplex PCR; TCRdb holds only in-frame clones, not every one. Of 500,000 to 800,000 clones in the sample, about an eighth were seen once. The chain joins TRBV29-1 to TRBJ1-4, with D unclear. This clonotype originated in a man aged 25-40 years with type 1 diabetes. Sequenced: naive CD4+ T cells from blood. CDR3 amino acids: CSVVGVTADEKLFF. The CDR3 nucleotides are TGCAGCGTTGTGGGTGTCACAGCCGATGAAAAACTGTTTTTT.